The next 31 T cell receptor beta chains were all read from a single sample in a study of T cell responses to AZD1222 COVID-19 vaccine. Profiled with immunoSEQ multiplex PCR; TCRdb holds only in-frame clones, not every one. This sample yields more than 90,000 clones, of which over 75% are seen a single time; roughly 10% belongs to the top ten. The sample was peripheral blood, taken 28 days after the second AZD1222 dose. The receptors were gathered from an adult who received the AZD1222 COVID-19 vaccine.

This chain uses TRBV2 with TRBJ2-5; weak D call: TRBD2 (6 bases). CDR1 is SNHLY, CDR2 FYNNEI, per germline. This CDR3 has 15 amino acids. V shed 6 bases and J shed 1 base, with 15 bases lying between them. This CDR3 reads CASRGARGGQETQYF. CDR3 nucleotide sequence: TGTGCCAGCAGGGGTGCTAGGGGAGGCCAAGAGACCCAGTACTTC.

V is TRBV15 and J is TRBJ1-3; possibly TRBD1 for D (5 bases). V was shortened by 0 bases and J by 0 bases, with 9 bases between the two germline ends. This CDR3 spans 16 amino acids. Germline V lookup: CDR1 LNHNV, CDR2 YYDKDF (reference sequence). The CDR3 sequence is CATSRDQGSSGNTIYF. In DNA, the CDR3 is TGTGCCACCAGCAGAGACCAGGGCAGCTCTGGAAACACCATATATTTT.

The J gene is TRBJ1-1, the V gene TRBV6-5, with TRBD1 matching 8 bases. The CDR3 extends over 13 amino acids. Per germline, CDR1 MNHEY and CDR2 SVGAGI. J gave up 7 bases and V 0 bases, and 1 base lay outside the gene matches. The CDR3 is CASSYSDRGEAFF. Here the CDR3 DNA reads TGTGCCAGCAGTTACTCCGACAGGGGTGAAGCTTTCTTT.

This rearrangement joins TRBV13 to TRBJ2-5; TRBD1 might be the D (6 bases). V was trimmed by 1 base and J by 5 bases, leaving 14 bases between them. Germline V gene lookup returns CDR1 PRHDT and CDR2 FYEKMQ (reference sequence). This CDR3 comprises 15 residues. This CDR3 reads CASSLEGPQGETQYF. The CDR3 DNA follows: TGTGCCAGCAGCTTAGAGGGGCCGCAGGGGGAGACCCAGTACTTC.

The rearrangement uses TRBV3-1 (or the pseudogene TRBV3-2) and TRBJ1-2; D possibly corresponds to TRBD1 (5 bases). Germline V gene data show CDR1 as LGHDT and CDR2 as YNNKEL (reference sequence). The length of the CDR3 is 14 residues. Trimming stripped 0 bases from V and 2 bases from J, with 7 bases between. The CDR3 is CASSQETVNYGYTF. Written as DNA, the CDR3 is TGTGCCAGCAGCCAAGAGACAGTAAACTATGGCTACACCTTC.

The CDR3 DNA is TGTGCCAGCAGCCAACCCTACAGGGGCCAGGGGCAGTTCTTC. Amino acid sequence: CASSQPYRGQGQFF. V and J are TRBV7-9 and TRBJ2-1; TRBD1 aligns across 7 bases. The V and J ends lost 5 bases and 12 bases, in that order; junction bases with no gene match: 13. Germline CDR1 and CDR2: SEHNR and FQNEAQ (reference sequence). CDR3 length: 14 amino acids.

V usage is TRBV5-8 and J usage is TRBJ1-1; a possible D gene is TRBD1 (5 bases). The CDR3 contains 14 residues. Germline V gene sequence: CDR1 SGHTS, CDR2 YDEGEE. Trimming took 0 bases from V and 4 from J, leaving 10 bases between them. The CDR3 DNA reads TGTGCCAGCAGCTTGGTTGGAGGGGTCACTGAAGCTTTCTTT. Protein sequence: CASSLVGGVTEAFF.

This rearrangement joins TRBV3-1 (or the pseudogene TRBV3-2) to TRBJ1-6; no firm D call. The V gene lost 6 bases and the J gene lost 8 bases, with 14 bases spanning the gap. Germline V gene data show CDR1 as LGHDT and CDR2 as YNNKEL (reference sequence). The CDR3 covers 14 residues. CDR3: CASRWSVADSPLHF. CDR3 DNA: TGTGCCAGCAGGTGGAGCGTGGCAGATTCACCCCTCCACTTT.

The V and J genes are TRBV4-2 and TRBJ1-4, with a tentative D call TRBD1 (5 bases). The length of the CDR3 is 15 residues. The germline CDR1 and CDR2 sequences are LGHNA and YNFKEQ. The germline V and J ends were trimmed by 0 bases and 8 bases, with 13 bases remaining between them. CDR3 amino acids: CASSQEGDQVEKLFF. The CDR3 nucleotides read TGTGCCAGCAGCCAAGAGGGGGATCAGGTAGAAAAACTGTTTTTT.

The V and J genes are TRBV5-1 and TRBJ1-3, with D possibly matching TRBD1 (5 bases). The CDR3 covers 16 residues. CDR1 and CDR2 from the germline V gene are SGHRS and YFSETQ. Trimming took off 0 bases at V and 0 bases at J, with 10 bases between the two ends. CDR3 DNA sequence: TGCGCCAGCAGCTTGGACCCCGGGGGCTCTGGAAACACCATATATTTT. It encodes CASSLDPGGSGNTIYF. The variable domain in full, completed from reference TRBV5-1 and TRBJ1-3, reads KAGVTQTPRYLIKTRGQQVTLSCSPISGHRSVSWYQQTPGQGLQFLFEYFSETQRNKGNFPGRFSGRQFSNSRSEMNVSTLELGDSALYLCASSLDPGGSGNTIYFGEGSWLTVV.

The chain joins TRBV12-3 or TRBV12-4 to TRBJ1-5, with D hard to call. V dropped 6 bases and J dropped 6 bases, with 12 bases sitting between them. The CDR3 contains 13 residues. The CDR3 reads CASRGRTVQPQHF. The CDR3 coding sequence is TGTGCCAGCAGGGGAAGGACGGTTCAGCCCCAGCATTTT.

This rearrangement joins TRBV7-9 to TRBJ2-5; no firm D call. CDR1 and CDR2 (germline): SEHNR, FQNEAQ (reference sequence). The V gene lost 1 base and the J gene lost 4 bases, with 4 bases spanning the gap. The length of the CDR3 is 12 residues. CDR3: CASSLGRETQYF. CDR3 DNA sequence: TGTGCCAGCAGCTTAGGTCGAGAGACCCAGTACTTC. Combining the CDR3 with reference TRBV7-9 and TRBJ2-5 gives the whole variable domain DTGVSQNPRHKITKRGQNVTFRCDPISEHNRLYWYRQTLGQGPEFLTYFQNEAQLEKSRLLSDRFSAERPKGSFSTLEIQRTEQGDSAMYLCASSLGRETQYFGPGTRLLVL.

CDR3 sequence reads: CASSLGLSQAQYF. For the CDR3, the DNA is TGTGCCAGCAGTTTAGGGTTGTCGCAGGCCCAGTACTTC. J is TRBJ2-5 and V is TRBV27; D call uncertain. Trimming shortened V by 2 bases and J by 9 bases, and 13 bases separated the two germline ends. Germline loops: CDR1 MNHEY, CDR2 SMNVEV (reference sequence). The CDR3 is 13 residues long.

The CDR3 sequence: CASSLTVYNEQFF. CDR3 in DNA: TGTGCCAGCAGCTTAACAGTATACAATGAGCAGTTCTTC. This chain links TRBV7-2 with TRBJ2-1; D gene unclear. Trimming took off 2 bases at V and 4 bases at J, with 6 bases between the two ends. The CDR3 runs to 13 residues. Per the germline V gene, CDR1 is SGHTA and CDR2 is FQGNSA.

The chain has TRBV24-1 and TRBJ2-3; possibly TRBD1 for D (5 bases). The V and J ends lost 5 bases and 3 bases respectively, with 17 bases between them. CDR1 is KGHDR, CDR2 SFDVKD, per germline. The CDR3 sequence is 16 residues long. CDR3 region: CATSGLTQGATDTQYF. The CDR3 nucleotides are TGTGCCACCAGTGGCTTGACCCAAGGGGCGACAGATACGCAGTATTTT.

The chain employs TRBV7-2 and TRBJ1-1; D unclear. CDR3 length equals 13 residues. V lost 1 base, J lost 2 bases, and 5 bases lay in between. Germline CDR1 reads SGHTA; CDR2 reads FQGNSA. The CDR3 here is CASSLGHNTEAFF. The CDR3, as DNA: TGTGCCAGCAGCTTAGGGCACAACACTGAAGCTTTCTTT.

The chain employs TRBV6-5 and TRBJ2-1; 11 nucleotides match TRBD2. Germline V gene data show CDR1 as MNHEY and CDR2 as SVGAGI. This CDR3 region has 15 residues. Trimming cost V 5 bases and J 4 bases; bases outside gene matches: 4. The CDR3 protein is CASSQLAGAYNEQFF. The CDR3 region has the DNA TGTGCCAGCAGTCAACTAGCGGGAGCGTACAATGAGCAGTTCTTC.

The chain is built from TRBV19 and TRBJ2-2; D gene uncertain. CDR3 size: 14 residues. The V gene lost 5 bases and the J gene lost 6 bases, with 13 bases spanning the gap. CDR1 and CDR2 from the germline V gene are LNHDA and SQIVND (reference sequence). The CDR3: CASSHPNGPGELFF. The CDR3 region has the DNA TGTGCCAGTAGTCATCCCAACGGACCCGGGGAGCTGTTTTTT.

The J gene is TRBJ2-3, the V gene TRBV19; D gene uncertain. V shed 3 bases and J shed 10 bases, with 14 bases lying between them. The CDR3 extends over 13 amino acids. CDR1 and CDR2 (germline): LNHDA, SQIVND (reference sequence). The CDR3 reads CASSIGPPGSQYF. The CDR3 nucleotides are TGTGCCAGTAGTATCGGACCCCCCGGGTCGCAGTATTTT.

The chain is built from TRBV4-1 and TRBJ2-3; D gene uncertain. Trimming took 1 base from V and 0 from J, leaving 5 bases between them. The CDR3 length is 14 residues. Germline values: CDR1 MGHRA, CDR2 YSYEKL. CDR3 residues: CASSQVGSTDTQYF. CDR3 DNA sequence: TGCGCCAGCAGCCAAGTAGGCAGCACAGATACGCAGTATTTT.

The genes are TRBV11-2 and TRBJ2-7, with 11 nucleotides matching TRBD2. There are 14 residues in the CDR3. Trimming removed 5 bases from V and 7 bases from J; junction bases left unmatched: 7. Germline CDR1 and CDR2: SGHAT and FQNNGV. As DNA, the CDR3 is TGTGCCAGCAGCCGCACTAGCGGGGGTGGAGAGCAGTACTTC. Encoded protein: CASSRTSGGGEQYF.

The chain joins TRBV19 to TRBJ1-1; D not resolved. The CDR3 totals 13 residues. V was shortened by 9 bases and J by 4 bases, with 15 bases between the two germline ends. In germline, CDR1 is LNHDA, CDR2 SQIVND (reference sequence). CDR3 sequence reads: CASGEGRITEAFF. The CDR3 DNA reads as TGTGCCAGCGGTGAGGGTCGGATCACTGAAGCTTTCTTT. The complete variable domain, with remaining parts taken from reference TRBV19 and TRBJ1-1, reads DGGITQSPKYLFRKEGQNVTLSCEQNLNHDAMYWYRQDPGQGLRLIYYSQIVNDFQKGDIAEGYSVSREKKESFPLTVTSAQKNPTAFYLCASGEGRITEAFFGQGTRLTVV.

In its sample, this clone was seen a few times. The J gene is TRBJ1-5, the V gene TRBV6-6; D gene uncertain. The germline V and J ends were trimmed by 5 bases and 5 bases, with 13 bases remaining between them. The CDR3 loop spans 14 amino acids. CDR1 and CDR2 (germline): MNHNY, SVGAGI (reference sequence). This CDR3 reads CASSLWTGDQPQHF. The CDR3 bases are TGTGCCAGCAGTCTTTGGACGGGAGATCAGCCCCAGCATTTT.

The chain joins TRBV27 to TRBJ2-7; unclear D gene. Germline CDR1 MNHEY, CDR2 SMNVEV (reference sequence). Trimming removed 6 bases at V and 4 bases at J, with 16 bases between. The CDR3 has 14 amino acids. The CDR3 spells CASSPGPWVYEQYF. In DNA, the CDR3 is TGTGCCAGCAGCCCAGGACCGTGGGTTTACGAGCAGTACTTC.

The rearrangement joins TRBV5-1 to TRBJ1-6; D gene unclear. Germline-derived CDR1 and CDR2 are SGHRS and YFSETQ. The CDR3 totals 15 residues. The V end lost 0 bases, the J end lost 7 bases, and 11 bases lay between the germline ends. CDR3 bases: TGCGCCAGCAGCTTGGAATGGGCTACGAATTCACCCCTCCACTTT. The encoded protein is CASSLEWATNSPLHF.

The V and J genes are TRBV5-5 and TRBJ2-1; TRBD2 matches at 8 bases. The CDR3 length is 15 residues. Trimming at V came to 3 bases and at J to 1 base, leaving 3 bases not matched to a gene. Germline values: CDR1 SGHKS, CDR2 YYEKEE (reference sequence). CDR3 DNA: TGTGCCAGCAGCTCCGGACTAGCATCCTACAATGAGCAGTTCTTC. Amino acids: CASSSGLASYNEQFF.

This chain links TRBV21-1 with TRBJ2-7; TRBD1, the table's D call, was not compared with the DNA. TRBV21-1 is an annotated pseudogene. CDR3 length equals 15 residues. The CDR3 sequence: CASPFVGGAVYEQYF. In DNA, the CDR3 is TGTGCCAGTCCGTTTGTAGGGGGCGCAGTTTACGAGCAGTACTTC.

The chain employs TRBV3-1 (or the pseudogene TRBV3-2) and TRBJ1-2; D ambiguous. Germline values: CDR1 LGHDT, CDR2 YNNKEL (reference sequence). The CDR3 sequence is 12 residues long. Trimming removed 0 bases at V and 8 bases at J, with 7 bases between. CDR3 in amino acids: CASSQDAFGYTF. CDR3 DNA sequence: TGTGCCAGCAGCCAAGACGCCTTCGGCTACACCTTC.

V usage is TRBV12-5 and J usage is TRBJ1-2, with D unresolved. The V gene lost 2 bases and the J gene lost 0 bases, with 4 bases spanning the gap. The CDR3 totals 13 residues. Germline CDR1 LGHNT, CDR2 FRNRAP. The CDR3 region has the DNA TGTGCTAGTGGTTTGAGTACTAACTATGGCTACACCTTC. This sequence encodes CASGLSTNYGYTF.

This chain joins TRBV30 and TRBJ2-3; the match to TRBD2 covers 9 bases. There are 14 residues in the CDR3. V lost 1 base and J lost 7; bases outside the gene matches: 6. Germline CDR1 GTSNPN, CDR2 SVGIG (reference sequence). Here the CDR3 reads CAWSAGLAWHTQYF. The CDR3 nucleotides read TGTGCCTGGAGTGCCGGACTAGCGTGGCATACGCAGTATTTT.

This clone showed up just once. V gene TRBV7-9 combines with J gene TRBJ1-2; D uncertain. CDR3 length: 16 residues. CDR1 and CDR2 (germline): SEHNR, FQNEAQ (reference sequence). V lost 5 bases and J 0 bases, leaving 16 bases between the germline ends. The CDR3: CASSTGLGGANYGYTF. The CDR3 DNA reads TGTGCCAGCAGCACCGGACTCGGCGGAGCTAACTATGGCTACACCTTC. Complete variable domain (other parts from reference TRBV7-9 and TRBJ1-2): DTGVSQNPRHKITKRGQNVTFRCDPISEHNRLYWYRQTLGQGPEFLTYFQNEAQLEKSRLLSDRFSAERPKGSFSTLEIQRTEQGDSAMYLCASSTGLGGANYGYTFGSGTRLTVV.